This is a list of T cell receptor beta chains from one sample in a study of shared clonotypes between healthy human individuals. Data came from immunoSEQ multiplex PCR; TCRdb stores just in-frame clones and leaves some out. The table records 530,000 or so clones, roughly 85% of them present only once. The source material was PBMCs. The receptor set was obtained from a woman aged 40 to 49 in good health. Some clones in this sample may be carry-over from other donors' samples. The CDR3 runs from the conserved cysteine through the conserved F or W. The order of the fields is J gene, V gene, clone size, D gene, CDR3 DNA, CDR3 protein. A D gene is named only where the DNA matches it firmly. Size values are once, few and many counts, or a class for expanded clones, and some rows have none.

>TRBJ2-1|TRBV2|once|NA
TGTGCCAGCAGAACGGAGGGCGGCCCCGTGGAGTTCTTC
CASRTEGGPVEFF
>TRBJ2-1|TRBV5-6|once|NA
TGTGCCAGCAGCCACTTAGAGCGGTTTAAGGAGTTCTTC
CASSHLERFKEFF
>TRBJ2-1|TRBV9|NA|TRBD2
TGTGCCAGCAGCGTAGGGGTCGGGACTAGCGGGAGGAATGAGCAGTTCTTC
CASSVGVGTSGRNEQFF
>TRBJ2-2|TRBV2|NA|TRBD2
TGTGCCAGCAGTGAATGGGGGACTAAGCCCTCTGGGGAGCTGTTTTTT
CASSEWGTKPSGELFF
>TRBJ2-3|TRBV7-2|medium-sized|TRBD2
TGTGCCAGCAGCTTACGCGGCGGGGGGGGGACAGATACGCAGTATTTT
CASSLRGGGGTDTQYF
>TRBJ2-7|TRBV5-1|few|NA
TGCGCCAGTGCGACAGGCCCATCCTACGAGCAGTACTTC
CASATGPSYEQYF
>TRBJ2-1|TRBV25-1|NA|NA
TGTGCCAGCAGTGAATATTTCGGAGACAGTCCTTACAATGAGCAGTTCTTC
CASSEYFGDSPYNEQFF
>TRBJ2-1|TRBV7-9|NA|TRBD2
TGTGCCAGCAGCCCAGGGGCTAGCGGGACGCAGTTCTTC
CASSPGASGTQFF
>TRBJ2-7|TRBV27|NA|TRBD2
TGTGCCAGCAGTTCCATAATTCCCCTGACTAGCCGACGAACCTACGAGCAGTACTTC
CASSSIIPLTSRRTYEQYF
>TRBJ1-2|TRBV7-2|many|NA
TGTGCCAGCAGCTTAAGTCTGTCTCACTATTATGGCTACACCTTC
CASSLSLSHYYGYTF
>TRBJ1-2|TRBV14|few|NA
TGTGCCAGCAGCCAAGCCACTTACTATGGCTACACCTTC
CASSQATYYGYTF
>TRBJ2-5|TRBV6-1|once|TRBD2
TGTGCCAGCACGGCTAGCGGGACCGGGACCCAGTACTTC
CASTASGTGTQYF
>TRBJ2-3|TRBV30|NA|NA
TGTGCCTGGAGGGGGTTTAAGGAGTCTAGCACAGATACGCAGTATTTT
CAWRGFKESSTDTQYF
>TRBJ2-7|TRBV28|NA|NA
TGTGCCAGCCGGCGGCGGTACGAGCAGTACTTC
CASRRRYEQYF
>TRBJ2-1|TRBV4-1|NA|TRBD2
TGCGCCAGCAGCCAAAGGACTAGCGGGAGGGATTGGGCGCATGAGCAGTTCTTC
CASSQRTSGRDWAHEQFF
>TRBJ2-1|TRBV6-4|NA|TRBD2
TGTGCCAGCAGTGCCCTTGGGACTAGCAGCCACAATGAGCAGTTCTTC
CASSALGTSSHNEQFF
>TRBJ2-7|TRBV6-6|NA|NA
TGTGCCAGCAGCCGGGACGGTCGCGAGCAGTACTTC
CASSRDGREQYF
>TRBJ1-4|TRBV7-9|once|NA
TGTGCCAGCAGCTTAACGGACTTAGCGGGGCTGTTTTTT
CASSLTDLAGLFF
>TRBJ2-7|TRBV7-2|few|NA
TGTGCCAGCAGCTTAGCAAGAGCTTTCAACGAGCAGTACTTC
CASSLARAFNEQYF
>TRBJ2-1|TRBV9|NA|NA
TGTGCCACCTCGTCGGGAATGTACAATGAGCAGTTCTTC
CATSSGMYNEQFF
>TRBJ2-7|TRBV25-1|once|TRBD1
TGTGCCAGCAGTGAATTCTCCCTCGGGACAGGGAAAACCTACGAGCAGTACTTC
CASSEFSLGTGKTYEQYF
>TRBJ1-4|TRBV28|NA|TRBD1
TGTGCCAGCACCCATCCCCGGGACAGGGTCGCAACTAATGAAAAACTGTTTTTT
CASTHPRDRVATNEKLFF
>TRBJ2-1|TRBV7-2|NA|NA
TGTGCCAGCAGCTTAGCGGTAGCGGAAAGATACAATGAGCAGTTCTTC
CASSLAVAERYNEQFF
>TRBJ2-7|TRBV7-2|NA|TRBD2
TGTGCCAGCAGCTTAGGCCCGCCTCCTAGCGGGTCCTCCTACGAGCAGTACTTC
CASSLGPPPSGSSYEQYF
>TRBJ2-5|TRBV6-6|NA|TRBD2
TGTGCCAGCAGTCCAGGACTAGCGGGAGGGGGGGAGACCCAGTACTTC
CASSPGLAGGGETQYF
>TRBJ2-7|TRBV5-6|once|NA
TGTGCCAGCAGCTACAAGTACGAGCAGTACTTC
CASSYKYEQYF
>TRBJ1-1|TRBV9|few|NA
TGTGCCAGCAGCGAGCAGGGCGGTTTGGACACTGAAGCTTTCTTT
CASSEQGGLDTEAFF
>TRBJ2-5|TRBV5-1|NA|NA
TGCGCCAGCAGCTTGCAGGTCCAAGAGACCCAGTACTTC
CASSLQVQETQYF
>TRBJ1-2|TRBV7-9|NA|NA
TGTGCCAGCAGCTTAGCAGCACAGCTTAACTATGGCTACACCTTC
CASSLAAQLNYGYTF
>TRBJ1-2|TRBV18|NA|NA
TGTGCCAGCTCACCCCGGGCGGAAGATGGCTACACCTTC
CASSPRAEDGYTF
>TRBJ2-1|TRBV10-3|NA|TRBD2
TGTGCCATCAGTGATACTAGCGGGAGAGGGGGTATTAATGAGCAGTTCTTC
CAISDTSGRGGINEQFF
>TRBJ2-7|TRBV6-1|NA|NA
TGTGCCAGCAGTGGCACCGGGACTTTCCCCTACGAGCAGTACTTC
CASSGTGTFPYEQYF
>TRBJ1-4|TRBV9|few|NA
TGTGCCAGCAGCGTACAAGGCGAAAAACTGTTTTTT
CASSVQGEKLFF
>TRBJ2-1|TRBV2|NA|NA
TGTGCCAGCAGTGCCCTAAACAATGAGCAGTTCTTC
CASSALNNEQFF
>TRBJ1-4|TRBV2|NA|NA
TGTGCCAGCACCCGCATGGGCAGTCATGAGGAAAAACTGTTTTTT
CASTRMGSHEEKLFF
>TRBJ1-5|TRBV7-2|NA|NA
TGTGCCAGCAGCCCGGGGGGAAGGAATCAGCCCCAGCATTTT
CASSPGGRNQPQHF
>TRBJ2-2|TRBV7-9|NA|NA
TGTGCCAGCAGCTCGGACCCCTACGGGGAGCTGTTTTTT
CASSSDPYGELFF
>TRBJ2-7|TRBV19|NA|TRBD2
TGTGCCAGTAGTGCGGGACTAGCGGCCCACTACGAGCAGTACTTC
CASSAGLAAHYEQYF
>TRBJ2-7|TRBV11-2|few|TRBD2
TGTGCCAGCAGCTTAGGCCCGGGAGGGCGGCTGGGCGAGCAGTACTTC
CASSLGPGGRLGEQYF
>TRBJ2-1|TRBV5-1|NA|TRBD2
TGCGCCAGCCGCGGACTAGCGGGAGATGGTGAGCAGTTCTTC
CASRGLAGDGEQFF
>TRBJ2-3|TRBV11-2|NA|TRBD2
TGTGCCAGCAGCTTAGGGGCGGGAGCCCGCACAGATACGCAGTATTTT
CASSLGAGARTDTQYF
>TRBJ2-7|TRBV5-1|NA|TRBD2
TGCGCCACCTCATGGGGCGGGAGGGCCTACGAGCAGTACTTC
CATSWGGRAYEQYF
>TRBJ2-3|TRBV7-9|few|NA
TGTGCCAGCAGTCCCCCGGGGGCAGATACGCAGTATTTT
CASSPPGADTQYF
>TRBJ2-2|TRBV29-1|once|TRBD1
TGCAGCGTCCCCAGGGGGCAGGGAAACACCGGGGAGCTGTTTTTT
CSVPRGQGNTGELFF
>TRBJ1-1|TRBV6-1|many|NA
TGTGCCAGCAGTCCGACAGACACTGAAGCTTTCTTT
CASSPTDTEAFF
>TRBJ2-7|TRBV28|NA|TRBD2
TGTGCCAGCAGGCTAGCGGGAGGTCAAAATCTCTTC
CASRLAGGQNLF
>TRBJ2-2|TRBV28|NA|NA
TGTGCCAGCACCCCGCGAGGACAGAACACCGGGGAGCTGTTTTTT
CASTPRGQNTGELFF
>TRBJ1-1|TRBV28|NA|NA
TGTGCCAGCAGTCCCCCCGGACATTCCATGAACACTGAAGCTTTCTTT
CASSPPGHSMNTEAFF
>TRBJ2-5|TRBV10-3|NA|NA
TGTGCCATCAGTGAGTCGATGGGGGAGGAGACCCAGTACTTC
CAISESMGEETQYF
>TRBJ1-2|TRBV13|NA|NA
TGTGCCAGCAGCTTCAAGGGAGACTATGGCTACACCTTC
CASSFKGDYGYTF
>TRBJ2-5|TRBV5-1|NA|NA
TGCGCCAGCAGCTTGGTTAGCGGCCAAGAGACCCAGTACTTC
CASSLVSGQETQYF
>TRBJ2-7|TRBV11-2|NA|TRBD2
TGTGCCAGCAGCTTCCCCGCGTTTAGCGGGGGACTCTACGAGCAGTACTTC
CASSFPAFSGGLYEQYF
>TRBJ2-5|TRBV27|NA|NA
TGTGCCAGCAGTTTACGGGGTTCCCAAGAGACCCAGTACTTC
CASSLRGSQETQYF
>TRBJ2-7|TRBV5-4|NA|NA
TGTGCCAGCAGCTTGGGGGGGAGAGACCGCGAGCAGTACTTC
CASSLGGRDREQYF
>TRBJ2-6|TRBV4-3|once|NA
TGCGCCAGCAGCCAAGATCAGACGGGGGCGGTTGGGGCCAACGTCCTGACTTTC
CASSQDQTGAVGANVLTF
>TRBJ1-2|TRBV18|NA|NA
TGTGCCAGCTCACCACAGACGGGGGGACGATATGGCTACACCTTC
CASSPQTGGRYGYTF
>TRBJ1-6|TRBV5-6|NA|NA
TGTGCCAGCAGCTTGGTCCAGGCGAATTCACCCCTCCACTTT
CASSLVQANSPLHF
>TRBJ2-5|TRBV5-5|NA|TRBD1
TGTGCCAGCAGCCAGGACAGGGAGAGGGAGACCCAGTACTTC
CASSQDRERETQYF
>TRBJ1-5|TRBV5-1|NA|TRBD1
TGCGCCAGCAGCATAGGGACAGGGGGGTACCAGCATTTT
CASSIGTGGYQHF